This T cell receptor (beta chain) was identified in a study of blood T cell repertoires in COVID-19. As handled by the study authors: Estimated nucleated cell counts came from reference gene primer amplification. The assay was immunoSEQ multiplex PCR, and TCRdb's table has in-frame clones only and misses some. V and J calls and clone size follow that table, whereas D and trimming were derived from the DNA. This repertoire shows fewer than 200,000 clones, roughly three quarters found once; its top ten account for approximately 9%. This clone was seen only once. CDR1 is LGHNA and CDR2 is YSLEER in the germline V gene. The CDR3 consists of 17 residues. With 0 bases clipped from V and 6 bases from J, the junction kept 11 bases outside the gene matches.

The receptor comes from a woman aged 50 to 65 with active or convalescent COVID-19. The sample consisted of peripheral blood. V gene TRBV4-3 combines with J gene TRBJ1-2, with 9 bases lining up with TRBD1. The CDR3, as DNA: TGCGCCAGCAGCCAAGATCCGGGACAGGGCGTACTTCATGGCTACACCTTC. It codes for CASSQDPGQGVLHGYTF.